These 23 T cell receptor beta chains came from one sample sequenced in a study of memory CD4+ T cells and cytomegalovirus serostatus. Single viable CD3+CD4+CD8-CD45RO+ cells were sorted as the memory CD4+ T cells. Using immunoSEQ multiplex PCR, the repertoire was profiled, and TCRdb retains in-frame clones only, with some absent. This table has about 47,000 clones, about 74% appearing once. Sequencing was performed on memory CD4+ T cells from blood. Every receptor here comes from an adult in good health and CMV-seropositive.

The chain links TRBV11-2 to TRBJ2-4; 8 bases map to TRBD2. The CDR3 is 15 amino acids. Germline trimming cut 3 bases from V and 5 bases from J; bases unmatched to any gene: 6. CDR1 and CDR2 (germline): SGHAT, FQNNGV. The DNA of the CDR3 is TGTGCCAGCAGCTTTGGCGGGGGGACGGAAAACATTCAGTACTTC. It yields the protein CASSFGGGTENIQYF.

The rearrangement joins TRBV18 to TRBJ1-2; D is perhaps TRBD1 (6 bases). The V and J ends lost 6 bases and 1 base respectively, with 9 bases between them. The CDR3 is 13 amino acids. Germline values: CDR1 KGHSH, CDR2 LQKENI. The CDR3 loop reads CASSEQGNYGYTF. DNA for the CDR3: TGTGCCAGCTCGGAACAGGGTAACTATGGCTACACCTTC.

The gene calls are TRBV7-3 and TRBJ2-5, with D maybe TRBD2 (6 bases). Germline V gene data show CDR1 as SGHTA and CDR2 as FQGTGA. Between the trimmed V and J ends, which lost 6 bases and 4 bases, there was a span of 9 bases. The CDR3 is 12 amino acids. The CDR3 bases are TGTGCCAGCAGTGATAGCGGAGAGACCCAGTACTTC. It is translated as CASSDSGETQYF.

This clone has just a few counts. The gene calls are TRBV28 and TRBJ2-4, with D hard to call. The CDR3 spans 15 residues. In germline, CDR1 is MDHEN, CDR2 SYDVKM. Deletions cut 5 bases from V and 0 bases from J, with 11 bases between. The CDR3 DNA sequence: TGTGCCAGCAGTCGCGGAGCCCTAGCCAAAAACATTCAGTACTTC. As protein: CASSRGALAKNIQYF.

Only a few counts were recorded for this clone. The rearrangement joins TRBV28 to TRBJ2-2; weak D call: TRBD2 (7 bases). Germline CDR1 and CDR2: MDHEN and SYDVKM. V was pared by 5 bases and J by 0 bases, with 16 bases between. The CDR3 is 17 amino acids. The CDR3 sequence is CASSPGGTEANTGELFF. DNA for the CDR3: TGTGCCAGCAGTCCGGGGGGCACAGAAGCGAACACCGGGGAGCTGTTTTTT.

The gene calls are TRBV5-1 and TRBJ1-1; D may be TRBD1 (6 bases). V was trimmed by 0 bases and J by 3 bases, leaving 12 bases between them. Germline V gives CDR1 SGHRS, CDR2 YFSETQ. The CDR3 length is 15 residues. CDR3 DNA sequence: TGCGCCAGCAGCTTGGGGGGGGCCGAGGACACTGAAGCTTTCTTT. It is translated as CASSLGGAEDTEAFF. Complete variable domain (other parts from reference TRBV5-1 and TRBJ1-1): KAGVTQTPRYLIKTRGQQVTLSCSPISGHRSVSWYQQTPGQGLQFLFEYFSETQRNKGNFPGRFSGRQFSNSRSEMNVSTLELGDSALYLCASSLGGAEDTEAFFGQGTRLTVV.

The chain is built from TRBV9 and TRBJ2-7, with D uncertain. Per the germline V gene, CDR1 is SGDLS and CDR2 is YYNGEE. There are 15 residues in the CDR3. V was shortened by 0 bases and J by 1 base, with 11 bases between the two germline ends. CDR3 bases: TGTGCCAGCAGCGTAGAGCTGGCCAGTTCCTACGAGCAGTACTTC. This codes for CASSVELASSYEQYF.

The chain uses TRBV5-1 and TRBJ1-4; D unclear. This CDR3 contains 16 residues. The germline V gene encodes CDR1 SGHRS and CDR2 YFSETQ. The V end was cut by 4 bases, the J end by 0 bases, with 13 bases between. This chain's CDR3 is CASSPEIDTTNEKLFF. The CDR3 DNA sequence: TGCGCCAGCAGCCCGGAAATAGATACAACTAATGAAAAACTGTTTTTT.

This clone was counted many times. The same CDR3 arises from other DNA sequences in this sample as well. V gene TRBV6-5 combines with J gene TRBJ2-5; 9 bases fit TRBD2. Trimming at V came to 2 bases and at J to 4 bases, leaving 8 bases not matched to a gene. The CDR3 has 16 amino acids. The germline V gene has CDR1 MNHEY and CDR2 SVGAGI. CDR3 sequence: CASSYSGGGAGETQYF. Here the CDR3 DNA reads TGTGCCAGCAGTTACAGCGGCGGGGGGGCCGGAGAGACCCAGTACTTC.

This chain connects TRBV5-1 to TRBJ1-2, with TRBD1 matching 9 bases. The J segment lost 5 bases and the V segment lost 2 bases, leaving 1 base of the junction unmatched. The CDR3 loop spans 13 amino acids. Germline CDR1 and CDR2: SGHRS and YFSETQ. The CDR3 nucleotides read TGCGCCAGCAGCTTTGGACAGGGGTATGGCTACACCTTC. Its protein product is CASSFGQGYGYTF.

V usage is TRBV5-4 and J usage is TRBJ1-4; D not certain. CDR3 length equals 13 residues. Trimming took 4 bases from V and 5 from J, leaving 9 bases between them. Germline CDR1 SGHNT, CDR2 YYREEE (reference sequence). CDR3 in DNA: TGTGCCAGCAGCGTGGACTGGAATGAAAAACTGTTTTTT. This codes for CASSVDWNEKLFF.

The chain joins TRBV2 to TRBJ2-3; 8 bases are a match to TRBD1. The CDR3 extends over 17 amino acids. V trimming: 6 bases; J trimming: 1 base; junction bases outside the gene matches: 12. The V gene's germline CDR1 is SNHLY and CDR2 FYNNEI. The CDR3 loop reads CASSGRTGFSGTDTQYF. The CDR3 DNA reads TGTGCCAGCAGCGGCCGGACAGGGTTTTCTGGCACAGATACGCAGTATTTT.

This clone turned up a few times. The V and J genes are TRBV2 and TRBJ1-1, with TRBD1 as a possible D gene (5 bases). The V end was cut by 3 bases, the J end by 4 bases, with 15 bases between. The CDR3 is made up of 15 amino acids. Germline lookup yields CDR1 SNHLY and CDR2 FYNNEI. In nucleotides, the CDR3 is TGTGCCAGCAGTGATTCTGGGTTAAGGGGCACTGAAGCTTTCTTT. As protein: CASSDSGLRGTEAFF.

This clone was seen only a few times. V gene TRBV4-3 combines with J gene TRBJ1-2, with 12 positions matching TRBD1. V shed 4 bases, J shed 6 bases, and the junction held 3 bases outside the gene matches. Germline lookup yields CDR1 LGHNA and CDR2 YSLEER. The CDR3 contains 14 residues. CDR3 amino acids: CASSRDRGRNGYTF. CDR3 in DNA: TGCGCCAGCAGCCGGGACAGGGGGCGGAATGGCTACACCTTC.

The chain couples TRBV29-1 to TRBJ1-2, with D uncertain. Germline V gene data show CDR1 as SQVTM and CDR2 as ANQGSEA. Trimming took off 4 bases at V and 0 bases at J, with 6 bases between the two ends. The CDR3 consists of 12 residues. CDR3 loop: CSVGSSNYGYTF. CDR3 nucleotide sequence: TGCAGCGTTGGGTCCTCTAACTATGGCTACACCTTC.

The J gene is TRBJ1-1, the V gene TRBV7-1; D gene unclear. TRBV7-1 is given ORF status, its function remaining uncertain. CDR3 length: 13 amino acids. V lost 7 bases and J lost 3, with 12 bases in between. CDR3 DNA sequence: TGTGCCAGCACCTCGGGTGAGGACACTGAAGCTTTCTTT. Translated: CASTSGEDTEAFF.

V gene TRBV6-6 combines with J gene TRBJ2-1; D perhaps matches TRBD1 (5 bases). The length of the CDR3 is 13 residues. V lost 10 bases, J lost 6 bases, and 16 bases lay in between. Germline V gene sequence: CDR1 MNHNY, CDR2 SVGAGI (reference sequence). The CDR3 nucleotides are TGTGCCACCTCCCTGGGGCAGTCCAATGAGCAGTTCTTC. This gives the protein CATSLGQSNEQFF.

The chain combines TRBV28 with TRBJ1-4; 7 bases are shared with TRBD1. Germline V CDR1 and CDR2: MDHEN, SYDVKM. This CDR3 is built from 16 residues. V gave up 7 bases and J gave up 7 bases; unmatched junction bases: 15. CDR3 in amino acids: CASNPGGTATGEKLFF. In nucleotides, the CDR3 is TGTGCCAGCAACCCCGGGGGGACAGCGACGGGTGAAAAACTGTTTTTT.

The chain couples TRBV2 to TRBJ1-2, with 7 bases that match TRBD1. In germline, CDR1 is SNHLY, CDR2 FYNNEI. CDR3 length: 13 amino acids. The V and J ends lost 7 bases and 4 bases, in that order; junction bases with no gene match: 6. This CDR3 reads CASNRRGAYGYTF. The CDR3 DNA sequence: TGTGCCAGCAATCGCAGGGGGGCCTATGGCTACACCTTC.

A few counts support this clone. The V call is TRBV5-1, the J call TRBJ2-5, with D unresolved. Trimming took off 0 bases at V and 0 bases at J, with 6 bases between the two ends. This CDR3 is 14 amino acids long. Germline V gives CDR1 SGHRS, CDR2 YFSETQ. The CDR3 bases are TGCGCCAGCAGCTTGGCTGGGGACCAAGAGACCCAGTACTTC. This sequence encodes CASSLAGDQETQYF. The variable domain in full, with the rest retrieved from reference TRBV5-1 and TRBJ2-5, is KAGVTQTPRYLIKTRGQQVTLSCSPISGHRSVSWYQQTPGQGLQFLFEYFSETQRNKGNFPGRFSGRQFSNSRSEMNVSTLELGDSALYLCASSLAGDQETQYFGPGTRLLVL.

This clone was detected only once. The chain recombines TRBV18 with TRBJ2-7, with D possibly being TRBD1 (5 bases). This CDR3 region has 13 residues. Between the trimmed V and J ends, which lost 5 bases and 3 bases, there was a span of 11 bases. Germline V CDR1 and CDR2: KGHSH, LQKENI. In DNA, the CDR3 is TGTGCCAGCTCAGTGGCAGGGAACTACGAGCAGTACTTC. Protein sequence: CASSVAGNYEQYF. Drawing the rest from reference TRBV18 and TRBJ2-7, the complete variable domain is NAGVMQNPRHLVRRRGQEARLRCSPMKGHSHVYWYRQLPEEGLKFMVYLQKENIIDESGMPKERFSAEFPKEGPSILRIQQVVRGDSAAYFCASSVAGNYEQYFGPGTRLTVT.

The V and J genes are TRBV18 and TRBJ1-4, with D unclear. CDR3 length: 15 amino acids. Germline lookup yields CDR1 KGHSH and CDR2 LQKENI. Trimming shortened V by 3 bases and J by 4 bases, and 12 bases separated the two germline ends. This CDR3 is CASSPTTRSNEKLFF. The CDR3 nucleotides read TGTGCCAGCTCACCTACCACCAGGAGTAATGAAAAACTGTTTTTT.

J is TRBJ2-7 and V is TRBV18; D is ambiguous. CDR3 length equals 12 residues. The V gene's germline CDR1 is KGHSH and CDR2 LQKENI. Trimming left V 1 base short and J 6 bases short, with 7 bases between. The CDR3 region is CASSPRVGEQYF. CDR3 bases: TGTGCCAGCTCACCACGGGTCGGCGAGCAGTACTTC. Drawing the rest from reference TRBV18 and TRBJ2-7, the complete variable domain is NAGVMQNPRHLVRRRGQEARLRCSPMKGHSHVYWYRQLPEEGLKFMVYLQKENIIDESGMPKERFSAEFPKEGPSILRIQQVVRGDSAAYFCASSPRVGEQYFGPGTRLTVT.